The source of this T cell receptor beta chain is a study of PD-1 blockade in mismatch repair-deficient tumors (dated by TCRdb to 2016 to 2017). Broadly, across the study: The trial enrolled some 82 consecutive patients with 12 to 13 mismatch repair-deficient cancer types between late 2013 and 2016, all previously treated and progressing. Deep sequencing of TCR CDR3 regions was used to track tumor-associated T cell clones in peripheral blood of patients responding to PD-1 blockade. The paper as a whole reports these results and caveats: Rapid expansion after pembrolizumab followed by contraction, generally before radiologic responses, was shown by tumor-resident clones, which were often undetectable in blood before treatment.

The junction shows trimming of 6 bases on V and 1 base on J, plus 14 bases between the germline ends. From a lookup of the germline V gene, CDR1 and CDR2 are MNHEY and SVGAGI. The CDR3 measures 15 amino acids from cysteine to phenylalanine. Only the CDR3 portion is preserved as DNA: 45 bases, with reading frame beginning at the first base. Receptors were amplified or captured by the immunoSEQ multiplex PCR assay. Here the immuneACCESS table is served through TCRdb, limited to in-frame sequences with V and J called. Missing clones are a known gap in these copies; in checked studies unresolved V genes cover under half, and the rest lacks a known reason. The sample table shows about 120,000 clones, and approximately 90% are seen once. The ten largest clones capture approximately 15% of the sample. For each enrolled patient, mismatch repair deficiency was established using either polymerase chain reaction or immunohistochemistry. TCR sequencing was carried out for a few patients who responded to pembrolizumab therapy. The phase II trial prospectively tested pembrolizumab PD-1 blockade in advanced mismatch repair-deficient cancers regardless of tissue of origin. Serial peripheral blood T cell samples were collected before and at multiple times after starting PD-1 blockade. The timing of each blood sample was reported as weeks after the first dose of pembrolizumab.

In the case of this clone: It lacks a known antigen. The sample holds no much larger clone one base away, and base qualities are not on file.

Recombination joined TRBV6-5 with TRBJ2-3, with a weak D call of TRBD1 (6 bases match). This receptor was taken from an adult with mismatch repair-deficient cancer. Source: peripheral blood, taken 44 weeks after starting pembrolizumab. The DNA reads TGTGCCAGCAGCAACCCCAGGACAGGCACAGATACGCAGTATTTT. Its protein product is CASSNPRTGTDTQYF.